Included here is one TCR beta chain sequence, with context. No antigen is known for it. In the PCR, 60 Vbeta and 13 Jbeta primers were used. Profiled with immunoSEQ multiplex PCR; TCRdb holds only in-frame clones, not every one. The sample contains about 160,000 clones, 65% to 90% of which appear only once. The data originate from a study of cytomegalovirus exposure and HLA in healthy donors. Study-level findings and limits: Available immune exposure information covered CMV serostatus only.

The sequence was collected from a woman aged 18 to 35 in good health and CMV-seronegative. Sequencing was carried out using PBMCs.

CDR3 DNA: TGTGCCAGCAGCTCGGGAGGGGATAGCAATCAGCCCCAGCATTTT. It encodes CASSSGGDSNQPQHF. This chain joins TRBV25-1 and TRBJ1-5, with D maybe TRBD1 (5 bases). Between the trimmed V and J ends, which lost 6 bases and 0 bases, there was a span of 12 bases. Germline CDR1 reads MGHDK; CDR2 reads SYGVNS. The CDR3 spans 15 residues.